This TCR beta chain derives from a study of T-cell memory formation after mild COVID-19. In germline, CDR1 is MNHEY, CDR2 SVGEGT. V lost 6 bases, J lost 8 bases, and 17 bases lay in between. The CDR3 contains 14 residues. Findings and limits, study-wide: CD4+ bias marked clones expanding day 15 to 37, unlike balanced contracting clones. Researchers could not confirm that second-wave clones peaking on day 37 targeted SARS-CoV-2.

In the case of this clonotype: The antigen is unknown.

The authors produced TCR alpha and TCR beta cDNA libraries with sample barcodes and UMIs by 5'RACE using constant-segment primers. TCRdb called the 5' RACE reads again in MiXCR, with one record for every CDR3 protein. Here the sample spans 100,000 to 150,000 distinct CDR3 sequences, about 5.9% being singletons. This chain uses TRBV6-2 or TRBV6-3 with TRBJ2-1; the D is unclear. This clonotype originated in an adult woman who had mild COVID-19 (a few samples of this study predate the infection). Cell type and time point are not known. Sequencing input: PBMCs or a T cell subset sorted from them (not recorded which). This CDR3 is CASRRSRVWYEQFF. The CDR3 DNA reads as TGTGCCAGCAGGAGATCTAGAGTCTGGTATGAGCAGTTCTTC.